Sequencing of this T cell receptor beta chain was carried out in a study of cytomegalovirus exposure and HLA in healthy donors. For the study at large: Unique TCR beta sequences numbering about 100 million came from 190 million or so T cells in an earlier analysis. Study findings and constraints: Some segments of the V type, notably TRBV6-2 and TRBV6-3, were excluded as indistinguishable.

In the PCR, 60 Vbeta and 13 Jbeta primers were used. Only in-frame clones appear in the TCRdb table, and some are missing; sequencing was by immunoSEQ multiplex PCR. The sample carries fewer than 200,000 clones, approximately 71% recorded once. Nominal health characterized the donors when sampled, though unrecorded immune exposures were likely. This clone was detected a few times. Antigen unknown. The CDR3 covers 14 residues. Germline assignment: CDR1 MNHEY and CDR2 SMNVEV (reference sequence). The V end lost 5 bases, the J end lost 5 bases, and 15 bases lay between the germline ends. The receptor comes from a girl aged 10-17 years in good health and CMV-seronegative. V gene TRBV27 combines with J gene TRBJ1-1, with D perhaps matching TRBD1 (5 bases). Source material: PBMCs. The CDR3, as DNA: TGTGCCAGCAGTGTGGCAGGGCCGAGGACTGAAGCTTTCTTT. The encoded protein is CASSVAGPRTEAFF.